The text below deals with one TCR beta chain. The data stem from a study of blood T cell repertoires in COVID-19. Libraries were prepared by immunoSEQ multiplex PCR; TCRdb keeps only in-frame clonotypes and omits some of them. The top ten hold approximately 4.8% of the sample, which has roughly 260,000 clones, 75% to 85% seen once. This clonotype originated in a woman aged 70 to 79 with acute or convalescent COVID-19. The sample was peripheral blood.

CDR3: CASSPGQANQPQHF. The DNA for the CDR3 is TGCGCCAGCAGTCCGGGACAGGCTAATCAGCCCCAGCATTTT. The V call is TRBV10-1, the J call TRBJ1-5, with 8 bases identical to TRBD1. V trimming: 5 bases; J trimming: 4 bases; junction bases outside the gene matches: 4. The CDR3 spans 14 residues. The germline V gene encodes CDR1 WNHNN and CDR2 SYGVQD (reference sequence).